The 3 T cell receptor beta chains presented below share a single source sample, sequenced in a study of T cells in Graves' hyperthyroidism and ophthalmopathy. RNA transcripts yielded amplified TCR beta CDR3 regions. The TCR CDR3 was amplified in a first-round RT-PCR using the HTBI primer set. TCRdb redid the calling of the multiplex PCR reads with MiXCR, one entry per CDR3 protein. The sample holds 550,000 to 800,000 distinct CDR3 sequences, 15% to 20% seen once. Sequencing was carried out using blood. The receptors were sampled from a man between 50 and 59 years old with Graves' hyperthyroidism.

This clonotype was counted at least ten times. The chain combines TRBV2 with TRBJ1-5; D remains ambiguous. V was trimmed by 3 bases and J by 1 base, leaving 10 bases between them. The CDR3 covers 15 residues. CDR1 is SNHLY and CDR2 is FYNNEI in the germline V gene. The CDR3 DNA reads as TGTGCCAGCAGTGAGGTGACACTCAGCAATCAGCCCCAGCATTTT. As protein: CASSEVTLSNQPQHF. Supplemented by reference TRBV2 and TRBJ1-5, the full variable domain reads EPEVTQTPSHQVTQMGQEVILRCVPISNHLYFYWYRQILGQKVEFLVSFYNNEISEKSEIFDDQFSVERPDGSNFTLKIRSTKLEDSAMYFCASSEVTLSNQPQHFGDGTRLSIL.

This clonotype was detected ten times or more. V gene TRBV12-3 or TRBV12-4 combines with J gene TRBJ1-1; TRBD1 is a possible D gene (5 bases). This CDR3 has 15 residues. The V gene lost 6 bases and the J gene lost 1 base, with 15 bases spanning the gap. CDR3 sequence: CASSWFGTANTEAFF. CDR3 DNA: TGTGCCAGCAGCTGGTTCGGGACGGCGAACACTGAAGCTTTCTTT.

V usage is TRBV2 and J usage is TRBJ2-5; 8 positions match TRBD2. This CDR3 spans 14 amino acids. The V gene end was trimmed by 6 bases and the J gene end by 5 bases; junction bases not matched to a gene: 8. The germline gives CDR1 SNHLY, CDR2 FYNNEI. This chain's CDR3 is CASRPGLDPETQYF. The CDR3 nucleotides read TGTGCCAGCAGACCGGGACTAGATCCGGAGACCCAGTACTTC.